Listed below are T cell receptor beta chains from one sample, sequenced in a study of blood T cells in healthy people across ages. TCRdb called the 5' RACE reads again in MiXCR, with one record for every CDR3 protein. The data show just over 800,000 distinct CDR3 sequences, under 80% seen once. Sequenced material: blood. These receptors were obtained from a man aged 30 to 39 in good health. Each CDR3 is given with its conserved first and last residue. A D gene is named only where the DNA matches it firmly. The size of a clone is reported for some rows only, either as once, few or many, or as a class for expanded clones.

clone_size | d_call | cdr3_length | j_call | v_call | cdr3_nt | cdr3_aa
few | - | 13 | TRBJ2-3 | TRBV10-3 | TGTGCCATCAGTAGGCAGAGCACAGATACGCAGTATTTT | CAISRQSTDTQYF
- | TRBD1 | 14 | TRBJ1-2 | TRBV4-2 | TGTGCCAGCAGCCAACGGGACAGCGGCTATGGCTACACCTTC | CASSQRDSGYGYTF
- | - | 15 | TRBJ1-2 | TRBV7-3 | TGTGCCAGCAGCTTAGCAGCCAATTCTAACTATGGCTACACCTTC | CASSLAANSNYGYTF
- | TRBD1 | 15 | TRBJ2-5 | TRBV20-1 | TGCAGTGCAAAAACCGGGACAGGGGGCGGAAAGACCCAGTACTTC | CSAKTGTGGGKTQYF
- | - | 14 | TRBJ2-5 | TRBV7-2 | TGTGCCAGCAGCTTAGAGGCTAGGCAAGAGACCCAGTACTTC | CASSLEARQETQYF
- | TRBD1 | 16 | TRBJ1-1 | TRBV15 | TGTGCCACCAGCAGAGGGACAGGGGGATGGAGCACTGAAGCTTTCTTT | CATSRGTGGWSTEAFF
- | TRBD2 | 14 | TRBJ2-5 | TRBV25-1 | TGTGCCAGCAGTGCCCTTAGCGGGGGTGAGACCCAGTACTTC | CASSALSGGETQYF
once | TRBD1 | 15 | TRBJ2-5 | TRBV14 | TGTGCCAGCAGCCAAGGCGGGACAGGGGACGAGACCCAGTACTTC | CASSQGGTGDETQYF
few | - | 15 | TRBJ2-1 | TRBV3-1 | TGTGCCAGCAGCCAAGGGTTGGACATAGGGAATGAGCAGTTCTTC | CASSQGLDIGNEQFF
- | TRBD2 | 16 | TRBJ2-7 | TRBV20-1 | TGCAGTGCCCCTCTCCGACCCCCACTAGCGGGGTACGAGCAGTACTTC | CSAPLRPPLAGYEQYF
- | - | 16 | TRBJ2-1 | TRBV6-5 | TGTGCCAGCAGTTACATGTCGGCGAGCTCCTACAATGAGCAGTTCTTC | CASSYMSASSYNEQFF
- | - | 19 | TRBJ2-4 | TRBV28 | TGTGCCAGCAGTTCCCTAGGCCTAGGCCCCTATACGGCCAAAAACATTCAGTACTTC | CASSSLGLGPYTAKNIQYF
- | TRBD1 | 15 | TRBJ2-4 | TRBV27 | TGTGCCAGCAGTTTGACTGGACAGGGGGCTTACATTCAGTACTTC | CASSLTGQGAYIQYF
- | - | 15 | TRBJ2-3 | TRBV9 | TGTGCCAGCAGCGTAGTGCCCGCCAGCACAGATACGCAGTATTTT | CASSVVPASTDTQYF
- | - | 14 | TRBJ2-1 | TRBV7-2 | TGTGCCAGCAGCTTAGACGGGGCAGACAATGAGCAGTTCTTC | CASSLDGADNEQFF
- | - | 10 | TRBJ1-2 | TRBV7-9 | TGTGCCAGCAGCAACCGGGAGGCCACCTTC | CASSNREATF
- | TRBD2 | 14 | TRBJ2-3 | TRBV20-1 | TGCAGTGCTTCCCCCGGACTAGCGACAGATACGCAGTATTTT | CSASPGLATDTQYF
- | TRBD1 | 14 | TRBJ1-4 | TRBV28 | TGTGCCAGCGGACAACAGGGGTATAATGAAAAACTGTTTTTT | CASGQQGYNEKLFF
once | - | 12 | TRBJ2-7 | TRBV6-5 | TGTGCCAGCAGTTACGTGACGGGGGAGCAGTACTTC | CASSYVTGEQYF
- | - | 15 | TRBJ1-1 | TRBV5-1 | TGCGCCAGCAGCATCCAAGGGGCTGGGGACACTGAAGCTTTCTTT | CASSIQGAGDTEAFF
many | - | 17 | TRBJ2-3 | TRBV12-3/TRBV12-4 | TGTGCCAGCAGACCAGGGCCCGCAGCCCGATACACAGATACGCAGTATTTT | CASRPGPAARYTDTQYF
- | - | 14 | TRBJ1-2 | TRBV7-2 | TGTGCCAGCAGCGCCGCCGACAGACCCTATGGCTACACCTTC | CASSAADRPYGYTF
few | - | 13 | TRBJ2-7 | TRBV13 | TGTGCCAGCAGCTTAGGATACCGAAGGGAGCAGTACTTC | CASSLGYRREQYF
- | TRBD1 | 16 | TRBJ2-1 | TRBV10-3 | TGTGCCATCAGCCTGGCCCCAGGGGGCGCCGTATACGAGCAGTTCTTC | CAISLAPGGAVYEQFF